The 29 T cell receptor beta chains in this list originate from one sample, sequenced in a study of CD8 T cells in Susac syndrome. An input of about 0.5 to 1 ug of RNA was subjected to reverse transcription using random hexamers. TCRdb reprocessed the immunoSEQ multiplex PCR reads with MiXCR, giving one entry per CDR3 protein. The data show 300,000 or so distinct CDR3 sequences, with about 92% seen just once and 0.065% held by the top ten. Sequencing was done on a sample of CD4+ T cells from PBMCs. These TCRs come from a human donor with multiple sclerosis.

CDR3 nucleotide sequence: TGTGCCAGTAGTAGGAGGACAGGGTACGAGCAGTACTTC. This sequence encodes CASSRRTGYEQYF. The chain joins TRBV19 to TRBJ2-7, with 8 bases aligning to TRBD1. Germline values: CDR1 LNHDA, CDR2 SQIVND (reference sequence). The junction had 3 bases not matched to a gene; V was cut back by 4 bases and J by 4 bases. The CDR3 loop spans 13 amino acids.

The chain recombines TRBV12-3 or TRBV12-4 with TRBJ1-2, with D perhaps matching TRBD1 (6 bases). There are 17 residues in the CDR3. The V end lost 3 bases, the J end lost 0 bases, and 17 bases lay between the germline ends. The CDR3 nucleotides read TGTGCCAGCAGTTTCGTCCCAGGGGCGGGGGCTAACTATGGCTACACCTTC. Translating it yields CASSFVPGAGANYGYTF.

The chain combines TRBV19 with TRBJ2-1, with 8 bases aligning to TRBD2. The CDR3 consists of 16 residues. From germline, CDR1 is LNHDA and CDR2 SQIVND (reference sequence). Trimming took 4 bases from V and 4 from J; bases not matched to a gene: 9. In DNA, the CDR3 is TGTGCCAGTAGTACCACCGGGACTAGGCCTTACAATGAGCAGTTCTTC. Translating gives CASSTTGTRPYNEQFF. The full variable domain, rest sourced from reference TRBV19 and TRBJ2-1, is DGGITQSPKYLFRKEGQNVTLSCEQNLNHDAMYWYRQDPGQGLRLIYYSQIVNDFQKGDIAEGYSVSREKKESFPLTVTSAQKNPTAFYLCASSTTGTRPYNEQFFGPGTRLTVL.

This rearrangement joins TRBV12-3 or TRBV12-4 to TRBJ2-1; 8 nucleotides match TRBD2. V trimming: 2 bases; J trimming: 1 base; junction bases outside the gene matches: 7. The CDR3 sequence is 17 residues long. As DNA, the CDR3 is TGTGCCAGCAGTTTAAGCGGGAGCTTCACGTCCTACAATGAGCAGTTCTTC. Protein: CASSLSGSFTSYNEQFF.

This rearrangement joins TRBV5-4 to TRBJ1-2; TRBD1 matches 11 bases. CDR3 length: 15 amino acids. Germline V gene data show CDR1 as SGHNT and CDR2 as YYREEE (reference sequence). With V trimmed by 4 bases and J by 7 bases, 9 bases remained unmatched. The DNA of the CDR3 is TGTGCCAGCAGCCCCCGGACAGGGGGCCCCTTTGGCTACACCTTC. It specifies CASSPRTGGPFGYTF.

The CDR3 region has the DNA TGTGCCAGCAGCTACGGACAGGCATCGAACACCGGGGAGCTGTTTTTT. Encoded protein: CASSYGQASNTGELFF. The V call is TRBV3-1, the J call TRBJ2-2, with TRBD1 identical over 7 bases. From germline, CDR1 is LGHDT and CDR2 YNNKEL (reference sequence). This CDR3 spans 16 amino acids. V shed 5 bases and J 0 bases; nucleotides not matched to a gene: 6. The variable domain in full, completed from reference TRBV3-1 and TRBJ2-2, reads DTAVSQTPKYLVTQMGNDKSIKCEQNLGHDTMYWYKQDSKKFLKIMFSYNNKELIINETVPNRFSPKSPDKAHLNLHINSLELGDSAVYFCASSYGQASNTGELFFGEGSRLTVL.

V usage is TRBV7-6 and J usage is TRBJ1-1; D uncertain. V was trimmed by 3 bases and J by 10 bases, leaving 15 bases between them. Germline V gene data show CDR1 as SGHVS and CDR2 as FNYEAQ. The CDR3 has 13 amino acids. CDR3 region: CASSFQLGRGAFF. The CDR3 DNA reads TGTGCCAGCAGCTTCCAGTTAGGTCGGGGAGCTTTCTTT.

This chain uses TRBV4-1 with TRBJ2-7; 8 nucleotides agree with TRBD1. Trimming cost V 0 bases and J 2 bases; bases outside gene matches: 18. Germline CDR1 reads MGHRA; CDR2 reads YSYEKL. The CDR3 length is 20 residues. CDR3 in DNA: TGCGCCAGCAGCCAAGATCAGTGGGGGCCTAGGACAGGGATACCCTACGAGCAGTACTTC. It specifies CASSQDQWGPRTGIPYEQYF.

The chain joins TRBV7-2 to TRBJ1-5, with a tentative D call TRBD1 (6 bases). The V end was cut by 2 bases, the J end by 7 bases, with 12 bases between. This CDR3 is 14 amino acids long. The germline CDR1 and CDR2 sequences are SGHTA and FQGNSA. This chain's CDR3 is CASSLRSGEQPQHF. The CDR3 coding sequence is TGTGCCAGCAGCTTAAGGTCAGGGGAACAGCCCCAGCATTTT.

This chain joins TRBV10-3 and TRBJ2-3; possible D gene TRBD1, 6 bases. The CDR3 sequence is 16 residues long. Germline lookup yields CDR1 ENHRY and CDR2 SYGVKD. The germline V and J ends were trimmed by 3 bases and 4 bases, with 17 bases remaining between them. CDR3 sequence reads: CAISEFLAGVSDTQYF. CDR3 nucleotides: TGTGCCATCAGTGAATTTCTAGCAGGGGTCTCAGATACGCAGTATTTT.

The rearrangement joins TRBV14 to TRBJ2-3; 14 positions agree with TRBD2. CDR3 size: 17 residues. The germline V gene has CDR1 SGHDN and CDR2 FVKESK. J was trimmed by 4 bases and V by 5 bases; bases with no gene match: 8. This CDR3 reads CASSSPGLAGAADTQYF. CDR3 DNA sequence: TGTGCCAGCAGCTCGCCGGGACTAGCGGGGGCCGCAGATACGCAGTATTTT.

The chain uses TRBV15 and TRBJ1-5, with D maybe TRBD1 (5 bases). V was pared by 0 bases and J by 3 bases, with 9 bases between. CDR1 and CDR2 from the germline V gene are LNHNV and YYDKDF (reference sequence). The CDR3 totals 15 residues. The CDR3 here is CATSRDGGVNQPQHF. The CDR3 DNA follows: TGTGCCACCAGCAGAGATGGGGGGGTCAATCAGCCCCAGCATTTT.

V gene TRBV12-3 or TRBV12-4 combines with J gene TRBJ2-4; 8 bases match TRBD1. The CDR3 spans 18 residues. The trim removed 6 bases at V and 0 bases at J, leaving 13 bases unmatched. The CDR3 region has the DNA TGTGCCAGCAGGCCCGGACAGGGATCTGGGGTAGCCAAAAACATTCAGTACTTC. It codes for CASRPGQGSGVAKNIQYF.

V and J are TRBV12-3 or TRBV12-4 and TRBJ1-3; no firm D call. V lost 7 bases and J 1 base, leaving 11 bases between the germline ends. This CDR3 contains 14 residues. CDR3 sequence: CASTLLQSGNTIYF. The CDR3 region has the DNA TGTGCCAGCACCTTACTCCAGTCTGGAAACACCATATATTTT.

The gene calls are TRBV6-4 and TRBJ1-5, with unresolved D. The germline V gene encodes CDR1 MRHNA and CDR2 SNTAGT. The CDR3 has 13 amino acids. The germline V and J ends were trimmed by 5 bases and 4 bases, with 9 bases remaining between them. DNA for the CDR3: TGTGCCAGCAGTCCTCGAGAAAATCAGCCCCAGCATTTT. Translation: CASSPRENQPQHF.

In its sample, this clonotype was seen once. The chain has TRBV19 and TRBJ2-7, with a weak D call TRBD1 (7 bases). This CDR3 is built from 13 residues. V was pared by 6 bases and J by 4 bases, with 13 bases between. In germline, CDR1 is LNHDA, CDR2 SQIVND (reference sequence). CDR3 residues: CASSWRGQYEQYF. Here the CDR3 DNA reads TGTGCCAGTAGCTGGAGGGGGCAGTACGAGCAGTACTTC.

The chain has TRBV6-2 or TRBV6-3 and TRBJ2-6; no reliable D call. Germline V gene sequence: CDR1 MNHEY, CDR2 SVGEGT. The CDR3 loop spans 16 amino acids. V was trimmed by 6 bases and J by 2 bases, leaving 14 bases between them. DNA of the CDR3: TGTGCCAGCAGCTACGACGCCGTCCCTGGGGCCAACGTCCTGACTTTC. It yields the protein CASSYDAVPGANVLTF.

This chain links TRBV12-3 or TRBV12-4 with TRBJ1-1; 8 nucleotides line up with TRBD1. Trimming took 6 bases from V and 5 from J; bases not matched to a gene: 5. The CDR3 is 13 amino acids. The CDR3, as DNA: TGTGCCAGCAGCAAACAGGGGGAAACTGAAGCTTTCTTT. It is translated as CASSKQGETEAFF.

J is TRBJ2-7 and V is TRBV11-2, with 16 bases that match TRBD2. Germline values: CDR1 SGHAT, CDR2 FQNNGV. The junction had 15 bases not matched to a gene; V was cut back by 7 bases and J by 0 bases. The CDR3 extends over 20 amino acids. CDR3 nucleotide sequence: TGTGCCAGCACCATTAGGGGACTAGCGGGGGGGGAGTCCTCCTCCTACGAGCAGTACTTC. It encodes CASTIRGLAGGESSSYEQYF.

The V and J genes are TRBV6-5 and TRBJ1-1; 9 bases are shared with TRBD1. After removal of 4 bases from V and 4 bases from J, the junction contained 10 bases not matched to a gene. The germline CDR1 and CDR2 sequences are MNHEY and SVGAGI. The CDR3 consists of 16 residues. The CDR3 sequence is CASSSAGTGRGTEAFF. Written as DNA, the CDR3 is TGTGCCAGCAGTTCTGCCGGGACAGGGAGAGGCACTGAAGCTTTCTTT.

The chain couples TRBV11-2 to TRBJ1-1; D is unresolved. The CDR3 loop spans 15 amino acids. V lost 3 bases, J lost 0 bases, and 11 bases lay in between. Germline CDR1 is SGHAT and CDR2 is FQNNGV. The CDR3 sequence is CASSFSGGVNTEAFF. The CDR3 nucleotides are TGTGCCAGCAGCTTTTCTGGTGGTGTGAACACTGAAGCTTTCTTT.

The chain employs TRBV6-1 and TRBJ2-2; possible D gene TRBD1, 6 bases. The CDR3 has 17 amino acids. The V gene's germline CDR1 is MNHNS and CDR2 SASEGT. V lost 5 bases and J lost 4, with 20 bases in between. CDR3 bases: TGTGCCAGCAGTCCCCGATTTAGAGCCAGGGGCACCGGGGAGCTGTTTTTT. Translated, it gives CASSPRFRARGTGELFF.

The chain's CDR3 is CASSQTVNTGELFF. CDR3 in DNA: TGTGCCAGCAGCCAGACCGTGAACACCGGGGAGCTGTTTTTT. The rearrangement uses TRBV7-3 and TRBJ2-2; D is ambiguous. This CDR3 spans 14 amino acids. Trimming removed 5 bases from V and 1 base from J, with 8 bases in between. CDR1 and CDR2 (germline): SGHTA, FQGTGA.

The genes are TRBV6-1 and TRBJ2-6, with D possibly TRBD1 on 6 matching bases. The CDR3 is made up of 18 amino acids. Per germline, CDR1 MNHNS and CDR2 SASEGT. V lost 6 bases to trimming and J lost 1 base, with 19 bases between them. This CDR3 is CASRKQGIAKSGANVLTF. The DNA of the CDR3 is TGTGCCAGCAGGAAACAGGGAATCGCTAAATCTGGGGCCAACGTCCTGACTTTC.

This clonotype was recorded once. The chain uses TRBV20-1 and TRBJ2-7; TRBD1 might be the D (5 bases). Looked up from germline, CDR1 is DFQATT and CDR2 is SNEGSKA (reference sequence). This CDR3 spans 13 amino acids. Trimming stripped 4 bases from V and 5 bases from J, with 15 bases between. The CDR3 is CSAKIPGIHEQYF. DNA for the CDR3: TGCAGTGCTAAAATTCCAGGGATCCACGAGCAGTACTTC.

The rearrangement joins TRBV3-1 to TRBJ1-2, with D unclear. This CDR3 contains 13 residues. Germline V lookup: CDR1 LGHDT, CDR2 YNNKEL (reference sequence). V gave up 1 base and J gave up 8 bases, with 11 bases separating them. In DNA form, the CDR3 reads TGTGCCAGCAGCCAAGGACTGGCGGGGGGCTACACCTTC. Translating gives CASSQGLAGGYTF.

V usage is TRBV24-1 and J usage is TRBJ2-5, with a tentative D call TRBD1 (6 bases). This CDR3 contains 16 residues. The germline gives CDR1 KGHDR, CDR2 SFDVKD. V was clipped by 7 bases and J by 2 bases, with 19 bases between them. This chain's CDR3 is CATSGSQGGTQETQYF. For the CDR3, the DNA is TGTGCCACCAGCGGCTCCCAAGGGGGTACTCAAGAGACCCAGTACTTC.

The gene calls are TRBV23-1 and TRBJ1-1; the D is unclear. TRBV23-1 qualifies as an ORF whose function is uncertain. There are 19 residues in the CDR3. The V and J ends lost 1 base and 0 bases respectively, with 21 bases between them. CDR3 loop: CASSQWMMCKHSMNTEAFF. The CDR3 region has the DNA TGCGCCAGCAGTCAATGGATGATGTGTAAGCATTCCATGAACACTGAAGCTTTCTTT.

This clonotype was found once. The chain is built from TRBV5-1 and TRBJ1-2; a weak D match, TRBD1 (5 bases). V was pared by 6 bases and J by 0 bases, with 9 bases between. Germline V CDR1 and CDR2: SGHRS, YFSETQ. This CDR3 is built from 13 residues. CDR3 protein: CASKTDPNYGYTF. As DNA, the CDR3 is TGCGCCAGCAAGACAGATCCTAACTATGGCTACACCTTC.